This is a list of T cell receptor beta chains from one sample in a study of graft-versus-host responses after intestinal transplantation. Clones were sequenced by immunoSEQ multiplex PCR, and TCRdb holds only the in-frame ones, with some missing. The sample holds under 150,000 clones, roughly 95% seen once. What these receptors recognize is not known. The input for sequencing was unstimulated CD8+ T cells sorted from spleen or lymph node cells, taken before intestinal transplant. All receptors come from a human donor who received an intestinal transplant. Each CDR3 is given with its conserved first and last residue. The order of the fields is D gene, J gene, clone size, V gene, CDR3 protein, CDR3 DNA. The D gene is left open where the match is weak. Rows may omit the clone size; those that give it use once, few, many or a size class.

D: .
J: TRBJ2-7
size: .
V: TRBV28
CDR3: CASSPQQGYEQYF
DNA: TGTGCCAGCAGTCCCCAACAGGGCTACGAGCAGTACTTC

D: .
J: TRBJ1-2
size: once
V: TRBV13
CDR3: CASSLGGDYGYTF
DNA: TGTGCCAGCAGCTTAGGGGGCGACTATGGCTACACCTTC

D: .
J: TRBJ2-5
size: .
V: TRBV7-3
CDR3: CASSLWGSQETQYF
DNA: TGTGCCAGCAGCTTATGGGGGTCCCAAGAGACCCAGTACTTC

D: .
J: TRBJ2-3
size: .
V: TRBV6-1
CDR3: CASTDGLDTDTQYF
DNA: TGTGCCAGCACCGATGGATTAGACACAGATACGCAGTATTTT

D: TRBD1
J: TRBJ1-5
size: .
V: TRBV10-3
CDR3: CAISEPDRGWSNQPQHF
DNA: TGTGCCATCAGTGAGCCGGACAGGGGATGGAGCAATCAGCCCCAGCATTTT

D: .
J: TRBJ2-1
size: .
V: TRBV7-8
CDR3: CASSLEGEQFF
DNA: TGTGCCAGCAGCTTAGAGGGTGAGCAGTTCTTC

D: .
J: TRBJ2-3
size: .
V: TRBV6-5
CDR3: CASNDGGESTDTQYF
DNA: TGTGCCAGCAACGACGGCGGGGAAAGCACAGATACGCAGTATTTT

D: .
J: TRBJ1-2
size: .
V: TRBV27
CDR3: CASSLSAGFYGYTF
DNA: TGTGCCAGCAGTTTATCGGCCGGATTCTATGGCTACACCTTC

D: .
J: TRBJ2-1
size: .
V: TRBV7-9
CDR3: CASSFRDTFYNEQFF
DNA: TGTGCCAGCAGCTTCCGGGACACCTTCTACAATGAGCAGTTCTTC

D: .
J: TRBJ1-1
size: .
V: TRBV5-8
CDR3: CAGSLRGTEAFF
DNA: TGTGCCGGCAGCTTGCGAGGGACTGAAGCTTTCTTT

D: TRBD2
J: TRBJ2-7
size: .
V: TRBV5-6
CDR3: CASSFGRPPWERDENEQYF
DNA: TGTGCCAGCAGCTTTGGTAGGCCCCCCTGGGAGCGGGATGAGAACGAGCAGTACTTC

D: TRBD2
J: TRBJ2-7
size: .
V: TRBV30
CDR3: CAWDSPGLAGVYEQYF
DNA: TGTGCCTGGGATTCTCCGGGACTAGCGGGGGTCTACGAGCAGTACTTC

D: TRBD2
J: TRBJ2-1
size: .
V: TRBV27
CDR3: CASTRILAGGYNEQFF
DNA: TGTGCCAGCACCCGAATCCTAGCGGGAGGATACAATGAGCAGTTCTTC

D: TRBD2
J: TRBJ2-1
size: .
V: TRBV4-2
CDR3: CASSQSGLAGPNEQFF
DNA: TGTGCCAGCAGCCAATCGGGACTAGCGGGCCCTAATGAGCAGTTCTTC

D: .
J: TRBJ2-5
size: .
V: TRBV30
CDR3: CAWRRRGETQYF
DNA: TGTGCCTGGAGAAGAAGGGGAGAGACCCAGTACTTC

D: .
J: TRBJ1-5
size: .
V: TRBV19
CDR3: CASTVSGISNQPQHF
DNA: TGTGCCAGTACCGTCTCGGGCATTAGCAATCAGCCCCAGCATTTT

D: .
J: TRBJ2-3
size: .
V: TRBV28
CDR3: CASSLDQNTDTQYF
DNA: TGTGCCAGCAGTTTGGACCAGAACACAGATACGCAGTATTTT

D: TRBD1
J: TRBJ1-6
size: .
V: TRBV14
CDR3: CASSLTGGKSPLHF
DNA: TGTGCCAGCAGCTTGACAGGGGGCAAGTCACCCCTCCACTTT

D: TRBD1
J: TRBJ1-6
size: .
V: TRBV10-3
CDR3: CAIKASTGSNSPLHF
DNA: TGTGCCATCAAGGCCTCGACAGGGTCTAATTCACCCCTCCACTTT

D: TRBD1
J: TRBJ1-5
size: .
V: TRBV4-1
CDR3: CASSHRQGNQPQHF
DNA: TGCGCCAGCAGCCACCGACAGGGAAATCAGCCCCAGCATTTT

D: .
J: TRBJ1-2
size: .
V: TRBV9
CDR3: CASSPPGRVANYGYTF
DNA: TGTGCCAGCAGCCCCCCAGGCAGGGTAGCTAACTATGGCTACACCTTC

D: .
J: TRBJ1-1
size: few
V: TRBV19
CDR3: CASSGVITEAFF
DNA: TGTGCCAGTAGTGGGGTGATCACTGAAGCTTTCTTT

D: .
J: TRBJ2-5
size: .
V: TRBV7-4
CDR3: CASSFPGLEEAQYF
DNA: TGTGCCAGCAGCTTCCCAGGGCTCGAGGAGGCCCAGTACTTC

D: .
J: TRBJ2-1
size: .
V: TRBV4-3
CDR3: CASSQDWEPSSYNEQFF
DNA: TGCGCCAGCAGCCAAGATTGGGAACCGAGCTCCTACAATGAGCAGTTCTTC

D: .
J: TRBJ2-2
size: .
V: TRBV4-2
CDR3: CASSQQMVPHKTGELFF
DNA: TGTGCCAGCAGCCAACAAATGGTCCCCCACAAGACCGGGGAGCTGTTTTTT

D: .
J: TRBJ2-7
size: .
V: TRBV28
CDR3: CASSLGPTYEQYF
DNA: TGTGCCAGCAGTCTGGGACCGACCTACGAGCAGTACTTC

D: .
J: TRBJ1-5
size: .
V: TRBV18
CDR3: CASSPLGRYSNQPQHF
DNA: TGTGCCAGCTCACCTTTGGGCAGATATAGCAATCAGCCCCAGCATTTT

D: .
J: TRBJ1-2
size: .
V: TRBV28
CDR3: CASSLGQGIGGYTF
DNA: TGTGCCAGCAGCCTGGGGCAGGGGATTGGTGGCTACACCTTC

D: TRBD1
J: TRBJ2-5
size: .
V: TRBV29-1
CDR3: CSVGGQGAWERYF
DNA: TGCAGCGTGGGGGGACAGGGGGCCTGGGAGCGGTACTTC

D: .
J: TRBJ2-7
size: .
V: TRBV19
CDR3: CASSIQVGTRVYEQYF
DNA: TGTGCCAGTAGTATTCAGGTCGGAACCAGGGTCTACGAGCAGTACTTC

D: TRBD2
J: TRBJ2-3
size: .
V: TRBV6-5
CDR3: CASRQAGASPDTQYF
DNA: TGTGCCAGCCGCCAAGCGGGAGCCTCCCCAGATACGCAGTATTTT

D: .
J: TRBJ1-2
size: .
V: TRBV6-5
CDR3: CASSYLLQQSYGYTF
DNA: TGTGCCAGCAGTTACCTCCTCCAACAGAGCTATGGCTACACCTTC

D: TRBD1
J: TRBJ1-1
size: .
V: TRBV2
CDR3: CASRVNRGGNTEAFF
DNA: TGTGCCAGCAGGGTCAACAGGGGAGGGAACACTGAAGCTTTCTTT

D: .
J: TRBJ1-5
size: .
V: TRBV27
CDR3: CASSLWGLDYSNQPQHF
DNA: TGTGCCAGCAGTTTATGGGGATTAGATTATAGCAATCAGCCCCAGCATTTT

D: .
J: TRBJ2-2
size: .
V: TRBV15
CDR3: CATSRVPGGFTGELFF
DNA: TGTGCCACCAGCAGAGTACCTGGCGGATTCACCGGGGAGCTGTTTTTT

D: .
J: TRBJ2-7
size: .
V: TRBV15
CDR3: CATSARDRPMEEQYF
DNA: TGTGCCACCAGCGCCAGAGACAGGCCAATGGAGGAGCAGTACTTC

D: .
J: TRBJ1-1
size: .
V: TRBV10-1
CDR3: CASSPGVATEAFF
DNA: TGCGCCAGCAGTCCAGGGGTGGCCACTGAAGCTTTCTTT

D: .
J: TRBJ2-2
size: .
V: TRBV5-6
CDR3: CASSSGYNTGELFF
DNA: TGTGCCAGCAGCTCAGGGTACAACACCGGGGAGCTGTTTTTT

D: TRBD2
J: TRBJ2-3
size: .
V: TRBV28
CDR3: CASKLLAGVDRDTDTQYF
DNA: TGTGCCAGCAAGCTACTAGCGGGAGTGGATAGGGACACAGATACGCAGTATTTT

D: .
J: TRBJ2-2
size: .
V: TRBV28
CDR3: CATPYEGNTGELFF
DNA: TGTGCCACCCCTTACGAGGGTAACACCGGGGAGCTGTTTTTT

D: TRBD1
J: TRBJ1-2
size: .
V: TRBV15
CDR3: CATSRDRDRVDPFGYTF
DNA: TGTGCCACCAGCAGAGATCGGGACAGGGTGGATCCCTTTGGCTACACCTTC

D: .
J: TRBJ2-3
size: once
V: TRBV28
CDR3: CASSTTASTDTQYF
DNA: TGTGCCAGCAGTACGACAGCTAGCACAGATACGCAGTATTTT

D: .
J: TRBJ2-4
size: .
V: TRBV5-4
CDR3: CASSYRAESNIQYF
DNA: TGTGCCAGCAGCTACAGGGCCGAGTCGAACATTCAGTACTTC

D: .
J: TRBJ2-1
size: .
V: TRBV10-3
CDR3: CASLTDTSYNEQFF
DNA: TGTGCCTCTTTAACAGATACCTCCTACAATGAGCAGTTCTTC

D: TRBD1
J: TRBJ2-7
size: .
V: TRBV27
CDR3: CASKTGSSYEQYF
DNA: TGTGCCAGCAAGACAGGGAGCTCCTACGAGCAGTACTTC

D: .
J: TRBJ2-1
size: .
V: TRBV27
CDR3: CASSFLRSGLNEQFF
DNA: TGTGCCAGCAGTTTTCTCCGGTCCGGTCTAAATGAGCAGTTCTTC

D: .
J: TRBJ1-3
size: .
V: TRBV4-3
CDR3: CASSDLSGNTIYF
DNA: TGCGCCAGCAGCGATCTGTCCGGAAACACCATATATTTT

D: TRBD2
J: TRBJ2-7
size: .
V: TRBV6-1
CDR3: CASSEIGRDGYEQYF
DNA: TGTGCCAGCAGTGAAATTGGGAGGGATGGGTACGAGCAGTACTTC

D: TRBD2
J: TRBJ2-7
size: .
V: TRBV28
CDR3: CASSFAGGYDF
DNA: TGTGCCAGCAGTTTCGCGGGAGGCTATGACTTC

D: .
J: TRBJ1-5
size: .
V: TRBV28
CDR3: CASSLWEPRSQPQHF
DNA: TGTGCCAGCAGTTTATGGGAACCAAGGAGTCAGCCCCAGCATTTT

D: .
J: TRBJ2-3
size: .
V: TRBV7-8
CDR3: CASSRHPSTDTQYF
DNA: TGTGCCAGCAGCAGGCATCCTAGCACAGATACGCAGTATTTT

D: TRBD1
J: TRBJ1-4
size: .
V: TRBV28
CDR3: CASSPRTGALTNEKLFF
DNA: TGTGCCAGCAGCCCCAGGACAGGAGCCTTAACTAATGAAAAACTGTTTTTT

D: .
J: TRBJ2-7
size: .
V: TRBV11-2
CDR3: CASSLGEGAYEQYF
DNA: TGTGCCAGCAGCTTGGGCGAGGGGGCCTACGAGCAGTACTTC